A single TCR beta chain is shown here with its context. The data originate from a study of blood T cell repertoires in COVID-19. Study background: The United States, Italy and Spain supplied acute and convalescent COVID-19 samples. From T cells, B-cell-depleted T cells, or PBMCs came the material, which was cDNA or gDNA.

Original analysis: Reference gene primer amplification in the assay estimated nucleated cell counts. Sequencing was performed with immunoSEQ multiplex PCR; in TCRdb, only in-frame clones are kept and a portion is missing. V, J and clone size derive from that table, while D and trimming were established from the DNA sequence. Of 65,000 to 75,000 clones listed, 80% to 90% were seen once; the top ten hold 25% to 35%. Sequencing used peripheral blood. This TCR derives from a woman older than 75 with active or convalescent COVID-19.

The CDR3 region has the DNA TGCGCCAGCAGCCAAGACCTTGGAGAGGGGGCCAATCAGCCCCAGCATTTT. Protein product: CASSQDLGEGANQPQHF. The chain combines TRBV4-3 with TRBJ1-5; 7 nucleotides match TRBD1. The CDR3 contains 17 residues. J lost 3 bases, V lost 0 bases, and 8 bases had no gene match. CDR1 and CDR2 (germline): LGHNA, YSLEER.